These 16 T cell receptor beta chains came from one sample sequenced in a study of T cells in tuberculosis. Time point denoted: new active TB diagnosis, blood taken before or within 7 days of starting treatment. Profiling relied on immunoSEQ multiplex PCR, and the TCRdb table lists in-frame clones only, not all of them. The sample includes 30,000 to 35,000 clones, more than 85% of them seen just once. Sequencing was performed on PBMCs, taken at tuberculosis diagnosis. Receptors were obtained from an adult with tuberculosis.

The CDR3, as DNA: TGTGCCTGGAGTGTAACCTCAGGCCGCTATGGCTACACCTTC. Translation gives CAWSVTSGRYGYTF. This chain uses TRBV30 with TRBJ1-2; D remains ambiguous. Trimming cost V 0 bases and J 4 bases, with 12 bases left between them. CDR3 size: 14 residues. Germline V gives CDR1 GTSNPN, CDR2 SVGIG (reference sequence).

This chain links TRBV15 with TRBJ2-1; D perhaps matches TRBD1 (5 bases). Trimming pared 4 bases from V and 5 bases from J, leaving 15 bases between. Germline loops: CDR1 LNHNV, CDR2 YYDKDF (reference sequence). The CDR3 sequence is 15 residues long. CDR3 nucleotide sequence: TGTGCCACCAGCATGGGGCCCCCGGGTAACAATGAGCAGTTCTTC. This sequence encodes CATSMGPPGNNEQFF.

Concerning this clone itself: The sample carries other DNA sequences with the same CDR3. The DNA for the CDR3 is TGCGCCAGCAGCTTAGGGACAGGGAACACTGAAGCTTTCTTT. Its protein product is CASSLGTGNTEAFF. This sequence joins TRBV5-1 and TRBJ1-1; 8 positions match TRBD1. CDR1 SGHRS and CDR2 YFSETQ come from the germline V gene. V was pared by 2 bases and J by 1 base, with 1 base of the junction left unmatched. There are 14 residues in the CDR3.

The chain recombines TRBV29-1 with TRBJ1-1; maybe TRBD1 (5 bases). CDR3 length equals 13 residues. V was pared by 6 bases and J by 2 bases, with 13 bases between. CDR1 is SQVTM, CDR2 ANQGSEA, per germline. DNA of the CDR3: TGCAGCGTCGAGCGGGACTCCAACACTGAAGCTTTCTTT. It yields the protein CSVERDSNTEAFF.

The CDR3 loop reads CASSVVAGENFFTDTQYF. The CDR3, as DNA: TGTGCCAGCAGCGTAGTAGCGGGCGAAAACTTTTTCACAGATACGCAGTATTTT. The genes are TRBV9 and TRBJ2-3; TRBD2 matches at 7 bases. The germline CDR1 and CDR2 sequences are SGDLS and YYNGEE. This CDR3 spans 18 amino acids. V was pared by 0 bases and J by 2 bases, with 12 bases of the junction left unmatched.

This clone is a singleton in its sample. This CDR3 reads CASSGTVQETQYF. CDR3 coding DNA: TGTGCCAGCAGTGGGACAGTCCAAGAGACCCAGTACTTC. V and J are TRBV5-6 and TRBJ2-5, with 7 positions matching TRBD1. The junction had 2 bases not matched to a gene; V was cut back by 5 bases and J by 1 base. Germline V gene sequence: CDR1 SGHDT, CDR2 YYEEEE. The CDR3 has 13 residues. Supplemented by reference TRBV5-6 and TRBJ2-5, the full variable domain reads DAGVTQSPTHLIKTRGQQVTLRCSPKSGHDTVSWYQQALGQGPQFIFQYYEEEERQRGNFPDRFSGHQFPNYSSELNVNALLLGDSALYLCASSGTVQETQYFGPGTRLLVL.

The chain joins TRBV7-9 to TRBJ1-3; TRBD1 matches 7 bases. Germline V gene sequence: CDR1 SEHNR, CDR2 FQNEAQ (reference sequence). This CDR3 contains 16 residues. The trim removed 5 bases at V and 2 bases at J, leaving 9 bases unmatched. This chain's CDR3 is CASSQGQRSPGNTIYF. Here the CDR3 DNA reads TGTGCCAGCAGCCAGGGACAGCGCTCTCCTGGAAACACCATATATTTT.

The rearrangement links TRBV10-1 to TRBJ2-7, with 8 bases identical to TRBD2. With 5 bases clipped from V and 0 bases from J, the junction kept 3 bases outside the gene matches. From germline, CDR1 is WNHNN and CDR2 SYGVQD (reference sequence). This CDR3 spans 14 amino acids. CDR3 region: CASSPLAGSYEQYF. The DNA for the CDR3 is TGCGCCAGCAGTCCGCTAGCGGGCTCCTACGAGCAGTACTTC.

This sequence joins TRBV11-2 and TRBJ2-5; 16 bases align to TRBD2. Germline CDR1 SGHAT, CDR2 FQNNGV. The V segment lost 5 bases and the J segment 5 bases; nucleotides outside the gene matches: 5. The CDR3 is 16 residues long. For the CDR3, the DNA is TGTGCCAGCAGCCAGGGACTAGCGGGAGGGCAGGAGACCCAGTACTTC. It specifies CASSQGLAGGQETQYF.

The genes are TRBV2 and TRBJ1-2, with 9 bases that match TRBD1. The germline V gene encodes CDR1 SNHLY and CDR2 FYNNEI. The J segment lost 4 bases and the V segment lost 6 bases, leaving 18 bases of the junction unmatched. The CDR3 spans 18 residues. The chain's CDR3 is CASRGLRDRDRDGYGYTF. The CDR3, as DNA: TGTGCCAGCAGGGGTCTGCGGGACAGGGATCGAGACGGCTATGGCTACACCTTC.

The chain is built from TRBV27 and TRBJ2-2; the D gene is possibly TRBD1 (6 bases). This CDR3 comprises 14 residues. Germline CDR1 and CDR2: MNHEY and SMNVEV (reference sequence). V was cut by 4 bases and J by 1 base, with 7 bases left in between. This CDR3 is CASSWGQNTGELFF. The CDR3 DNA follows: TGTGCCAGCAGTTGGGGACAGAACACCGGGGAGCTGTTTTTT.

This chain uses TRBV2 with TRBJ1-5, with D maybe TRBD1 (5 bases). V lost 3 bases, J lost 4 bases, and 16 bases lay in between. CDR3 length: 16 amino acids. Germline assignment: CDR1 SNHLY and CDR2 FYNNEI. CDR3 sequence reads: CASSEGLDSSNQPQHF. DNA for the CDR3: TGTGCCAGCAGTGAGGGGCTTGACAGCTCAAATCAGCCCCAGCATTTT.

This sequence joins TRBV5-1 and TRBJ2-7; D remains unclear. Germline-derived CDR1 and CDR2 are SGHRS and YFSETQ. V shed 0 bases and J shed 0 bases, with 13 bases lying between them. The CDR3 loop spans 16 amino acids. The CDR3 loop reads CASSLGRDRVSYEQYF. Written as DNA, the CDR3 is TGCGCCAGCAGCTTGGGCCGTGATAGAGTCTCCTACGAGCAGTACTTC.

This clone occurred once. The rearrangement joins TRBV5-6 to TRBJ2-1; no clear D gene. The germline CDR1 and CDR2 sequences are SGHDT and YYEEEE. The CDR3 has 15 amino acids. Trimming took off 5 bases at V and 2 bases at J, with 14 bases between the two ends. The DNA of the CDR3 is TGTGCCAGCAGTCGGGTGGCGGCCGCCTACAATGAGCAGTTCTTC. As protein: CASSRVAAAYNEQFF.

This sequence joins TRBV2 and TRBJ2-5, with D possibly TRBD2 on 5 matching bases. The CDR3 sequence is 14 residues long. V was shortened by 6 bases and J by 3 bases, with 14 bases between the two germline ends. Germline V gene data show CDR1 as SNHLY and CDR2 as FYNNEI. The CDR3 region has the DNA TGTGCCAGCAGAGCACTAGTCCGGGAAGAGACCCAGTACTTC. Protein product: CASRALVREETQYF. Complete variable domain (other parts from reference TRBV2 and TRBJ2-5): EPEVTQTPSHQVTQMGQEVILRCVPISNHLYFYWYRQILGQKVEFLVSFYNNEISEKSEIFDDQFSVERPDGSNFTLKIRSTKLEDSAMYFCASRALVREETQYFGPGTRLLVL.

The CDR3 DNA follows: TGTGCCAGCAGTAGACAGGGGGAAGGCTACACCTTC. Translation: CASSRQGEGYTF. The rearrangement joins TRBV6-5 to TRBJ1-2; 9 bases are shared with TRBD1. Germline V gene data show CDR1 as MNHEY and CDR2 as SVGAGI. V shed 5 bases and J 8 bases; nucleotides not matched to a gene: 3. This CDR3 has 12 amino acids.